The present T cell receptor (beta chain) was sequenced within a study of graft-versus-host responses after intestinal transplantation. Study-level information: Grafts that recipients had were multivisceral, liver-intestinal, or isolated intestinal transplants.

TCRdb's copy holds only in-frame clones and misses some; the assay was immunoSEQ multiplex PCR. The table shows over 75,000 clones, with around 90% occurring only once. The germline V gene has CDR1 MNHEY and CDR2 SVGAGI. The CDR3 consists of 15 residues. V shed 5 bases and J shed 3 bases, with 16 bases lying between them. This clone was detected only once. Its antigen is not known. The sample here was unstimulated CD8+ T cells sorted from spleen or lymph node cells, taken before transplant. This TCR was sampled from a human donor who was the organ donor for an intestinal transplant. This chain connects TRBV6-5 to TRBJ1-1; TRBD1 might be the D (5 bases). CDR3 in DNA: TGTGCCAGCAGTGCACGAAAGGGGATATACACTGAAGCTTTCTTT. Protein product: CASSARKGIYTEAFF.